Below are 19 T cell receptor beta chains sequenced from a single sample in a study of cytomegalovirus exposure and HLA in healthy donors. Measured with immunoSEQ multiplex PCR; TCRdb has only the in-frame clones, and not every one. The table lists tens of thousands of clones, about 90% of them singletons. The sample was PBMCs. The receptors come from a woman between 18 and 29 years old in good health and CMV-seronegative.

The chain combines TRBV29-1 with TRBJ2-3; 11 bases map to TRBD2. Germline V gene lookup returns CDR1 SQVTM and CDR2 ANQGSEA. The CDR3 is made up of 16 amino acids. V was clipped by 7 bases and J by 7 bases; unmatched bases: 16. The CDR3 nucleotides are TGCAGCGCGTGGGGCTGGATAGCGGGGGGGCCAAATACGCAGTATTTT. Protein sequence: CSAWGWIAGGPNTQYF.

The CDR3 region is CSVEDRTGAEAFF. Written as DNA, the CDR3 is TGCAGCGTTGAAGACCGGACAGGGGCTGAAGCTTTCTTT. This chain joins TRBV29-1 and TRBJ1-1; 9 positions agree with TRBD1. The J segment lost 6 bases and the V segment lost 0 bases, leaving 2 bases of the junction unmatched. Looked up from germline, CDR1 is SQVTM and CDR2 is ANQGSEA. This CDR3 comprises 13 residues.

The rearrangement uses TRBV19 and TRBJ1-5; D might be TRBD1 (5 bases). V was clipped by 5 bases and J by 6 bases, with 17 bases between them. Germline V gene data show CDR1 as LNHDA and CDR2 as SQIVND (reference sequence). This CDR3 contains 15 residues. This CDR3 is CASSRLGGVGQPQHF. CDR3 DNA: TGTGCCAGTAGTCGGTTAGGAGGGGTTGGTCAGCCCCAGCATTTT.

The chain employs TRBV29-1 and TRBJ1-1, with TRBD1 matching over 7 bases. Germline loops: CDR1 SQVTM, CDR2 ANQGSEA. Germline trimming cut 1 base from V and 2 bases from J; bases unmatched to any gene: 7. The CDR3 extends over 15 amino acids. CDR3: CSVEALTGVNTEAFF. The CDR3 region has the DNA TGCAGCGTTGAAGCCCTAACAGGGGTCAACACTGAAGCTTTCTTT.

V is TRBV28 and J is TRBJ2-1; 11 nucleotides align to TRBD2. The V gene's germline CDR1 is MDHEN and CDR2 SYDVKM. V was clipped by 5 bases and J by 10 bases; unmatched bases: 13. CDR3 length: 16 amino acids. This CDR3 reads CASSLPPGTSGWEQFF. The CDR3 DNA sequence: TGTGCCAGCAGTCTCCCCCCCGGGACTAGCGGTTGGGAGCAGTTCTTC.

This clone appeared once. This sequence joins TRBV9 and TRBJ2-2; no clear D. Per germline, CDR1 SGDLS and CDR2 YYNGEE. V shed 3 bases and J shed 2 bases, with 8 bases lying between them. The CDR3 sequence is 14 residues long. CDR3 region: CASSESPNTGELFF. The CDR3 DNA reads TGTGCCAGCAGCGAATCCCCTAACACCGGGGAGCTGTTTTTT.

CDR3: CASSLELAGYNEQFF. The CDR3 region has the DNA TGTGCCAGCAGCTTAGAGCTAGCGGGTTACAATGAGCAGTTCTTC. The chain joins TRBV7-2 to TRBJ2-1, with 8 bases aligning to TRBD2. Per the germline V gene, CDR1 is SGHTA and CDR2 is FQGNSA. CDR3 length: 15 residues. The junction had 3 bases not matched to a gene; V was cut back by 1 base and J by 4 bases.

The chain couples TRBV28 to TRBJ2-1; no definite D call. Germline-derived CDR1 and CDR2 are MDHEN and SYDVKM. V lost 2 bases and J 8 bases, leaving 13 bases between the germline ends. There are 14 residues in the CDR3. The CDR3 DNA sequence: TGTGCCAGCAGTTTAGAGGTACTTTGGCATGAGCAGTTCTTC. As protein: CASSLEVLWHEQFF.

This clone turned up a few times. The chain joins TRBV2 to TRBJ2-1, with D maybe TRBD1 (6 bases). Germline assignment: CDR1 SNHLY and CDR2 FYNNEI. V was shortened by 6 bases and J by 3 bases, with 12 bases between the two germline ends. The CDR3 is 14 amino acids. The CDR3 loop reads CASRTGSVYNEQFF. The CDR3 DNA reads as TGTGCCAGCAGAACAGGGTCGGTCTACAATGAGCAGTTCTTC. Combining the CDR3 with reference TRBV2 and TRBJ2-1 gives the whole variable domain EPEVTQTPSHQVTQMGQEVILRCVPISNHLYFYWYRQILGQKVEFLVSFYNNEISEKSEIFDDQFSVERPDGSNFTLKIRSTKLEDSAMYFCASRTGSVYNEQFFGPGTRLTVL.

This clone was recorded only once. The chain employs TRBV15 and TRBJ2-6, with TRBD1 matching 8 bases. Germline V CDR1 and CDR2: LNHNV, YYDKDF (reference sequence). Losses at the gene ends were 8 bases for V and 0 bases for J; bases not matched to a gene: 3. This CDR3 region has 15 residues. CDR3 sequence (DNA): TGTGCCACCGGACAGGGACTCTCTGGGGCCAACGTCCTGACTTTC. The encoded protein is CATGQGLSGANVLTF.

The sample holds one count of this clone. This chain connects TRBV27 to TRBJ2-4; 7 bases are a match to TRBD1. The junction had 9 bases not matched to a gene; V was cut back by 4 bases and J by 3 bases. The CDR3 has 16 residues. Germline loops: CDR1 MNHEY, CDR2 SMNVEV (reference sequence). CDR3 residues: CASSSILGQIKNIQYF. The CDR3, as DNA: TGTGCCAGCAGTTCAATATTGGGACAGATCAAAAACATTCAGTACTTC.

The chain recombines TRBV28 with TRBJ2-3, with 8 bases fitting TRBD2. V shed 4 bases and J 0 bases; nucleotides not matched to a gene: 12. The CDR3 has 18 amino acids. Per germline, CDR1 MDHEN and CDR2 SYDVKM. The CDR3 DNA is TGTGCCAGCAGTTCCCTAAGGACTAGCAGCGCCAGCACAGATACGCAGTATTTT. Translating it yields CASSSLRTSSASTDTQYF.

V and J are TRBV5-4 and TRBJ2-7; D remains ambiguous. The V gene's germline CDR1 is SGHNT and CDR2 YYREEE (reference sequence). The CDR3 spans 11 residues. V was pared by 5 bases and J by 4 bases, with 7 bases between. The CDR3 region is CASSSFYEQYF. Here the CDR3 DNA reads TGTGCCAGCAGTTCTTTTTACGAGCAGTACTTC.

The V call is TRBV7-9, the J call TRBJ1-1; 8 bases match TRBD1. Germline trimming cut 2 bases from V and 5 bases from J; bases unmatched to any gene: 10. This CDR3 is 16 amino acids long. Germline loops: CDR1 SEHNR, CDR2 FQNEAQ (reference sequence). DNA for the CDR3: TGTGCCAGCAGCTTAAGGGGAACAGGGGGGCGTACTGAAGCTTTCTTT. Translating gives CASSLRGTGGRTEAFF.

CDR3 in DNA: TGTGCCAGCAGCTTCGACAGAAACACCGGGGAGCTGTTTTTT. Its protein product is CASSFDRNTGELFF. V is TRBV11-1 and J is TRBJ2-2, with D perhaps TRBD1 (5 bases). Trimming took off 3 bases at V and 2 bases at J, with 7 bases between the two ends. The CDR3 is 14 amino acids. Per the germline V gene, CDR1 is SGHAT and CDR2 is FQDESV (reference sequence).

The gene calls are TRBV10-3 and TRBJ2-7; TRBD1 agrees at 8 bases. The CDR3 loop spans 12 amino acids. The V gene end was trimmed by 10 bases and the J gene end by 5 bases; junction bases not matched to a gene: 7. CDR1 and CDR2 from the germline V gene are ENHRY and SYGVKD. The CDR3 is CASLGQADEQYF. Here the CDR3 DNA reads TGTGCCAGCTTGGGACAGGCGGACGAGCAGTACTTC.

The chain couples TRBV7-9 to TRBJ2-6, with a weak D call TRBD2 (5 bases). The CDR3 is made up of 15 amino acids. CDR1 is SEHNR and CDR2 is FQNEAQ in the germline V gene (reference sequence). Trimming left V 1 base short and J 3 bases short, with 7 bases between. The CDR3 sequence is CASSLGGSGANVLTF. The CDR3 region has the DNA TGTGCCAGCAGCTTAGGAGGGAGTGGGGCCAACGTCCTGACTTTC.

The chain joins TRBV30 to TRBJ1-5; 9 bases are a match to TRBD1. The length of the CDR3 is 17 residues. Looked up from germline, CDR1 is GTSNPN and CDR2 is SVGIG (reference sequence). CDR3 nucleotides: TGTGCAGCTCGAGGTGCCTGGAGTGGGACAGGGACTCAGCCCCAGCATTTT. Its protein is CAARGAWSGTGTQPQHF. The full variable domain, in which reference TRBV30 and TRBJ1-5 provide the parts outside the CDR3, is SQTIHQWPATLVQPVGSPLSLECTVEGTSNPNLYWYRQAAGRGLQLLFYSVGIGQISSEVPQNLSASRPQDRQFILSSKKLLLSDSGFYLCAARGAWSGTGTQPQHFGDGTRLSIL.

This rearrangement joins TRBV28 to TRBJ2-7; D remains unclear. This CDR3 contains 14 residues. CDR1 and CDR2 from the germline V gene are MDHEN and SYDVKM. V lost 1 base to trimming and J lost 7 bases, with 14 bases between them. Here the CDR3 DNA reads TGTGCCAGCAGTTTATTGCGGCGCTCGTGGGAGCAGTACTTC. Translated: CASSLLRRSWEQYF. The full variable domain, rest sourced from reference TRBV28 and TRBJ2-7, is DVKVTQSSRYLVKRTGEKVFLECVQDMDHENMFWYRQDPGLGLRLIYFSYDVKMKEKGDIPEGYSVSREKKERFSLILESASTNQTSMYLCASSLLRRSWEQYFGPGTRLTVT.